These 2 T cell receptor beta chains were sequenced from one sample in a study of graft-versus-host responses after intestinal transplantation (dated by TCRdb to 2020 to 2023). Libraries were built with the immunoSEQ multiplex PCR assay. TCRdb carries this immuneACCESS record with in-frame sequences only. Its versions omit some clonotypes, under half of them owing to an unresolved V gene in the studies checked, with the rest unexplained. The sample table shows around 50,000 clones, and about 90% are seen once. Together, the top ten hold roughly 1.5% of the sample. The material sequenced was PBMCs, taken 26 days after transplant. The receptors come from a human patient who received an intestinal transplant, so some T cells may come from the graft donor.

J is TRBJ1-2 and V is TRBV28, with D uncertain. The CDR3 runs 12 residues. V was trimmed by 4 bases and J by 8 bases, leaving 11 bases between them. Germline loops: CDR1 MDHEN, CDR2 SYDVKM. DNA for the CDR3: TGTGCCAGCAGTTCGCAGTTTCGAGGCTACACCTTC. Translating gives CASSSQFRGYTF.

The chain carries TRBV27 and TRBJ1-4; TRBD1 is a possible D gene (5 bases). Trimming removed 0 bases at V and 0 bases at J, with 11 bases between. The CDR3 spans 17 residues. Germline-derived CDR1 and CDR2 are MNHEY and SMNVEV (reference sequence). The CDR3 sequence: CASSLSGQGPTNEKLFF. CDR3 DNA: TGTGCCAGCAGTTTATCGGGGCAGGGCCCAACTAATGAAAAACTGTTTTTT.